This T cell receptor beta chain was obtained from a study of shared clonotypes between healthy human individuals. Donors comprised healthy HIV-negative adults lacking recent acute infections or vaccinations. Study-level results: Incompleteness in sorted-subset sequencing, despite large depth, was shown by rarefaction. Clonotypes shared by all four donors outscored non-shared clonotypes in generation probability.

The repertoire was sequenced with immunoSEQ multiplex PCR; TCRdb's copy has only in-frame clones and lacks some. This repertoire shows 1.4 million to 1.5 million clones, roughly 96% found once; its top ten account for about 1.2%. As to this clone: Its cognate antigen is unknown.

The CDR3 loop spans 14 amino acids. In germline, CDR1 is SGDLS, CDR2 YYNGEE. J was trimmed by 6 bases and V by 3 bases; bases with no gene match: 7. This sequence originates from a man aged 25 to 40 in good health. The sample consisted of naive CD4+ T cells sorted from blood. Documented subset: CD45RA+ positively selected. The V and J genes are TRBV9 and TRBJ1-2; 8 bases match TRBD1. The DNA of the CDR3 is TGTGCCAGCAGCGCCCAGGGGGCCGCTGATGGCTACACCTTC. Protein: CASSAQGAADGYTF.